Following are 3 T cell receptor beta chains from one sample sequenced in a study of T cell responses to AZD1222 COVID-19 vaccine. The assay was immunoSEQ multiplex PCR, and TCRdb's table has in-frame clones only and misses some. The sample records 150,000 to 200,000 clones, more than 85% being singletons. The source material was peripheral blood, sampled on day 0 of AZD1222 vaccination. The receptor set was obtained from an adult in good health.

The CDR3, as DNA: TGTGCCAGCAGTGACTCGGGGGGGCATAGGACCGGGGAGCTGTTTTTT. Translated: CASSDSGGHRTGELFF. The rearrangement joins TRBV6-4 to TRBJ2-2, with a weak D call TRBD2 (7 bases). Trimming took off 0 bases at V and 5 bases at J, with 13 bases between the two ends. CDR1 and CDR2 (germline): MRHNA, SNTAGT. This CDR3 comprises 16 residues.

The V gene is TRBV11-3, the J gene TRBJ2-6; 7 nucleotides agree with TRBD1. The CDR3 is 13 amino acids. The germline V gene has CDR1 SGHNT and CDR2 YENEEA. With V trimmed by 5 bases and J by 12 bases, 7 bases remained unmatched. CDR3 loop: CASSQRQGPVLTF. Here the CDR3 DNA reads TGTGCCAGCAGCCAAAGACAGGGCCCCGTCCTGACTTTC. The variable domain in full, completed from reference TRBV11-3 and TRBJ2-6, reads EAGVVQSPRYKIIEKKQPVAFWCNPISGHNTLYWYLQNLGQGPELLIRYENEEAVDDSQLPKDRFSAERLKGVDSTLKIQPAELGDSAVYLCASSQRQGPVLTFGAGSRLTVL.

CDR3 in amino acids: CASSPTFGQVATIYF. CDR3 nucleotide sequence: TGTGCCAGCAGTCCCACCTTCGGACAGGTAGCCACCATATATTTT. The rearrangement uses TRBV28 and TRBJ1-3, with 7 bases aligning to TRBD1. Germline CDR1 and CDR2: MDHEN and SYDVKM. The CDR3 extends over 15 amino acids. Germline trimming cut 5 bases from V and 9 bases from J; bases unmatched to any gene: 13.